This TCR beta chain was sequenced during a study of blood T cell repertoires in COVID-19. The CDR3 runs 15 residues. Germline CDR1 is WSHSY and CDR2 is SAAADI. V gave up 3 bases and J gave up 2 bases, with 11 bases separating them. This clone was counted only a few times. How the authors handled the data: The authors estimated nucleated cell counts from reference gene primer amplification. Using immunoSEQ multiplex PCR, the repertoire was profiled, and TCRdb retains in-frame clones only, with some absent. That table furnishes V, J and clone size, whereas the DNA furnished D and trimming. The sample shows 95,000 to 150,000 clones, less than 75% of them seen only once.

This receptor was taken from a human donor with acute or convalescent COVID-19. The donor label of this sample is uncertain. The gene calls are TRBV10-2 and TRBJ1-5; no reliable D call. The sequenced material came from peripheral blood. The CDR3 DNA reads TGCGCCAGCAGTGACTCGGGGAGGGGCAATCAGCCCCAGCATTTT. Its protein is CASSDSGRGNQPQHF.